This TCR beta chain was obtained from a study of identical twins. Study outcomes and limitations: Recombination models fit unrelated individuals' TCR alpha sharing but underestimated twins'.

This clonotype showed up many times. Its cognate antigen is unknown. TCRdb processed the 5' RACE reads anew with MiXCR; each CDR3 protein has one entry. The data hold around 220,000 distinct CDR3 sequences, with more than 9% observed a single time. The CDR3 loop spans 11 amino acids. Trimming stripped 8 bases from V and 7 bases from J, with 11 bases between. The germline gives CDR1 MDHEN, CDR2 SYDVKM. The chain couples TRBV28 to TRBJ1-2, with D possibly being TRBD1 (5 bases). The sequenced sample consisted of memory T cells sorted from blood. The sequence derives from a man aged 50-59 years in good health. In DNA form, the CDR3 reads TGTGCCAGCGGCCCGGGACGTGGCTACACCTTC. Residues: CASGPGRGYTF.